These 30 T cell receptor beta chains originate from one sample sequenced in a study of cytomegalovirus exposure and HLA in healthy donors. Here immunoSEQ multiplex PCR was the method, and the copy in TCRdb shows in-frame clones only, minus some. The sample has 75,000 to 85,000 clones; roughly 90% are singletons. The sequencing input was PBMCs. These receptors came from a young man in good health and CMV-seronegative.

The chain recombines TRBV6-5 with TRBJ2-5; 14 bases map to TRBD2. CDR1 MNHEY and CDR2 SVGAGI come from the germline V gene. The CDR3 totals 15 residues. Trimming cost V 5 bases and J 5 bases; bases outside gene matches: 4. The CDR3 reads CASSPGLAGVETQYF. CDR3 nucleotide sequence: TGTGCCAGCAGTCCGGGACTAGCGGGAGTGGAGACCCAGTACTTC.

J is TRBJ2-1 and V is TRBV2; D perhaps matches TRBD2 (5 bases). Germline V gives CDR1 SNHLY, CDR2 FYNNEI. Trimming shortened V by 5 bases and J by 3 bases, and 8 bases separated the two germline ends. CDR3 length: 13 amino acids. The CDR3 bases are TGTGCCAGCAGTTACGGACTCTACAATGAGCAGTTCTTC. Protein product: CASSYGLYNEQFF.

Sample share makes this clone medium-sized. The chain couples TRBV6-1 to TRBJ1-1; D gene unclear. CDR3 length: 13 amino acids. The germline gives CDR1 MNHNS, CDR2 SASEGT. V was cut by 6 bases and J by 4 bases, with 12 bases left in between. The CDR3 loop is CASRASEATEAFF. DNA of the CDR3: TGTGCCAGCAGAGCCTCGGAGGCCACTGAAGCTTTCTTT.

This chain's CDR3 is CASSQDRSGGYEQYF. CDR3 nucleotide sequence: TGCGCCAGCAGCCAAGATAGGAGCGGGGGGTACGAGCAGTACTTC. The chain uses TRBV4-1 and TRBJ2-7, with 9 bases fitting TRBD2. Germline CDR1 MGHRA, CDR2 YSYEKL. V lost 0 bases and J lost 4; bases outside the gene matches: 4. This CDR3 is 15 amino acids long.

V usage is TRBV10-2 and J usage is TRBJ1-1; TRBD1 is a possible D gene (6 bases). Trimming stripped 2 bases from V and 1 base from J, with 8 bases between. Germline V gene sequence: CDR1 WSHSY, CDR2 SAAADI. CDR3 length: 14 amino acids. The DNA for the CDR3 is TGCGCCAGCAGTGAGGCGACAGGGAACACTGAAGCTTTCTTT. Translation gives CASSEATGNTEAFF.

V gene TRBV5-4 combines with J gene TRBJ1-2; 10 bases agree with TRBD1. Looked up from germline, CDR1 is SGHNT and CDR2 is YYREEE (reference sequence). The CDR3 is made up of 14 amino acids. After removal of 4 bases from V and 4 bases from J, the junction contained 4 bases not matched to a gene. Written as DNA, the CDR3 is TGTGCCAGCAGCAAGGACAGGGGGACCTATGGCTACACCTTC. This encodes CASSKDRGTYGYTF.

The V call is TRBV18, the J call TRBJ2-1, with D perhaps matching TRBD2 (5 bases). The CDR3 runs to 14 residues. V was pared by 1 base and J by 7 bases, with 11 bases between. Germline V gene data show CDR1 as KGHSH and CDR2 as LQKENI. The CDR3 DNA sequence: TGTGCCAGCTCACCACTTGACACGGGGAATGAGCAGTTCTTC. Protein: CASSPLDTGNEQFF.

This rearrangement joins TRBV2 to TRBJ1-6; no clear D gene. V shed 6 bases and J shed 13 bases, with 22 bases lying between them. Germline CDR1 reads SNHLY; CDR2 reads FYNNEI. This CDR3 contains 15 residues. This CDR3 reads CASRFLRDTAQPLHF. The CDR3 bases are TGTGCCAGCAGATTCCTCCGAGACACCGCCCAGCCCCTCCACTTT.

The rearrangement joins TRBV10-3 to TRBJ1-5, with a possible D match to TRBD1 (6 bases). The CDR3 contains 15 residues. V gave up 3 bases and J gave up 11 bases, with 20 bases separating them. Germline V gene lookup returns CDR1 ENHRY and CDR2 SYGVKD. The CDR3 spells CAISDIGRDIGAQHF. CDR3 DNA sequence: TGTGCCATCAGTGACATAGGACGGGACATAGGGGCCCAGCATTTT.

This chain connects TRBV14 to TRBJ1-2; D ambiguous. This CDR3 comprises 15 residues. CDR1 SGHDN and CDR2 FVKESK come from the germline V gene. Trimming took off 4 bases at V and 2 bases at J, with 14 bases between the two ends. For the CDR3, the DNA is TGTGCCAGCAGCCCCGGGTGGGTTTCCAACTATGGCTACACCTTC. Its protein is CASSPGWVSNYGYTF.

This chain uses TRBV6-1 with TRBJ2-1; D is perhaps TRBD1 (5 bases). In germline, CDR1 is MNHNS, CDR2 SASEGT. Deletions cut 0 bases from V and 7 bases from J, with 13 bases between. There are 15 residues in the CDR3. The CDR3, as DNA: TGTGCCAGCAGTGAAGCGGGGCAGGGAAGGAATGAGCAGTTCTTC. Translating gives CASSEAGQGRNEQFF.

Here the CDR3 reads CASNPGQGEIPEAFF. The CDR3 bases are TGTGCCAGCAACCCGGGACAGGGAGAGATTCCTGAAGCTTTCTTT. The chain recombines TRBV14 with TRBJ1-1, with 9 bases fitting TRBD1. V was clipped by 7 bases and J by 6 bases; unmatched bases: 12. CDR3 length: 15 residues. Germline V gene data show CDR1 as SGHDN and CDR2 as FVKESK.

This chain joins TRBV4-1 and TRBJ2-7, with TRBD2 matching 7 bases. Germline V CDR1 and CDR2: MGHRA, YSYEKL. V trimming: 4 bases; J trimming: 4 bases; junction bases outside the gene matches: 7. This CDR3 is 14 amino acids long. The CDR3, as DNA: TGCGCCAGCAGCCCCGTGGGAGGGGAGTACGAGCAGTACTTC. It codes for CASSPVGGEYEQYF.

The chain recombines TRBV7-3 with TRBJ2-1; D is undetermined. Trimming removed 5 bases at V and 13 bases at J, with 18 bases between. The germline CDR1 and CDR2 sequences are SGHTA and FQGTGA. The CDR3 spans 13 residues. CDR3 sequence reads: CASSPQSTDRQFF. CDR3 in DNA: TGTGCCAGCAGCCCACAGAGCACTGATCGACAGTTCTTC.

The CDR3 DNA is TGTGCCAGTAGTATTAGAGAGACAGATACGCAGTATTTT. Amino acids: CASSIRETDTQYF. This chain joins TRBV19 and TRBJ2-3; no definite D call. Between the trimmed V and J ends, which lost 3 bases and 3 bases, there was a span of 7 bases. Germline CDR1 reads LNHDA; CDR2 reads SQIVND (reference sequence). This CDR3 has 13 residues.

The gene calls are TRBV19 and TRBJ2-7; 7 nucleotides agree with TRBD2. The CDR3 runs 13 residues. V shed 6 bases, J shed 3 bases, and the junction held 5 bases outside the gene matches. Germline-derived CDR1 and CDR2 are LNHDA and SQIVND (reference sequence). The CDR3, as DNA: TGTGCCAGTAGCCCCGGCGGGGGCTACGAGCAGTACTTC. It encodes CASSPGGGYEQYF.

This chain uses TRBV27 with TRBJ1-5; D is perhaps TRBD1 (6 bases). The CDR3 extends over 14 amino acids. In germline, CDR1 is MNHEY, CDR2 SMNVEV (reference sequence). Trimming took off 3 bases at V and 7 bases at J, with 13 bases between the two ends. The CDR3 nucleotides read TGTGCCAGCAGTTTTTATGCAGGGGAACAGCCCCAGCATTTT. It codes for CASSFYAGEQPQHF.

This clone was observed once. The chain couples TRBV4-1 to TRBJ2-7; a weak D match, TRBD2 (6 bases). The CDR3 contains 17 residues. Germline V CDR1 and CDR2: MGHRA, YSYEKL. V shed 0 bases and J shed 0 bases, with 15 bases lying between them. The CDR3 DNA follows: TGCGCCAGCAGCCAAGACTGGGTGGCGGGGACCTCCTACGAGCAGTACTTC. The encoded protein is CASSQDWVAGTSYEQYF.

The J gene is TRBJ2-7, the V gene TRBV6-6; 7 positions agree with TRBD1. V shed 6 bases and J 6 bases; nucleotides not matched to a gene: 11. There are 14 residues in the CDR3. Germline assignment: CDR1 MNHNY and CDR2 SVGAGI (reference sequence). The CDR3 bases are TGTGCCAGCAGCTCTGACAGGGCCGCGGGCGAGCAGTACTTC. Translated: CASSSDRAAGEQYF.

The V and J genes are TRBV25-1 and TRBJ1-2, with D perhaps TRBD1 (5 bases). The germline V and J ends were trimmed by 5 bases and 1 base, with 8 bases remaining between them. The CDR3 loop spans 13 amino acids. Germline CDR1 and CDR2: MGHDK and SYGVNS. In DNA, the CDR3 is TGTGCCAGCAGTCTAGGGGATAACTATGGCTACACCTTC. Protein sequence: CASSLGDNYGYTF.

The V gene is TRBV6-5, the J gene TRBJ2-1; 9 bases line up with TRBD2. The ends lost 2 bases at V and 7 bases at J; junction bases unmatched: 6. The length of the CDR3 is 15 residues. Germline-derived CDR1 and CDR2 are MNHEY and SVGAGI. The CDR3 DNA sequence: TGTGCCAGCAGTTACGCCAGCGGGAGGTCTAATGAGCAGTTCTTC. Protein: CASSYASGRSNEQFF.

This clone was seen just once. CDR3 bases: TGTGCCAGCGGAACCCAGGGATTGAGTTCACCCCTCCACTTT. It encodes CASGTQGLSSPLHF. V gene TRBV19 combines with J gene TRBJ1-6; possible D gene TRBD1, 5 bases. Between the trimmed V and J ends, which lost 9 bases and 9 bases, there was a span of 18 bases. CDR3 size: 14 residues. CDR1 and CDR2 (germline): LNHDA, SQIVND (reference sequence).

CDR3 DNA sequence: TGTGCCACCGGGGACAGGGGGCCAGAGACCCAGTACTTC. Residues: CATGDRGPETQYF. The genes are TRBV10-3 and TRBJ2-5; 12 bases match TRBD1. The germline CDR1 and CDR2 sequences are ENHRY and SYGVKD. With V trimmed by 10 bases and J by 4 bases, 4 bases remained unmatched. This CDR3 contains 13 residues.

The V and J genes are TRBV5-8 and TRBJ2-1, with 11 bases aligning to TRBD2. The V gene's germline CDR1 is SGHTS and CDR2 YDEGEE. The J segment lost 4 bases and the V segment lost 4 bases, leaving 4 bases of the junction unmatched. The CDR3 extends over 15 amino acids. The CDR3 is CASSTGTSGYNEQFF. CDR3 in DNA: TGTGCCAGCAGCACGGGGACTAGCGGTTACAATGAGCAGTTCTTC.

This chain links TRBV6-1 with TRBJ2-7; 10 bases align to TRBD1. The CDR3 sequence is 15 residues long. Germline V gene sequence: CDR1 MNHNS, CDR2 SASEGT. V was clipped by 1 base and J by 2 bases; unmatched bases: 2. The CDR3 DNA is TGTGCCAGCAGTGAAGACGGACAGGGGGCCTACGAGCAGTACTTC. Its translation is CASSEDGQGAYEQYF.

The chain joins TRBV6-6 to TRBJ2-5; a possible D gene is TRBD1 (5 bases). V shed 6 bases and J shed 2 bases, with 10 bases lying between them. CDR1 and CDR2 (germline): MNHNY, SVGAGI (reference sequence). The CDR3 length is 13 residues. Written as DNA, the CDR3 is TGTGCCAGCAGATGGACAATTCAAGAGACCCAGTACTTC. Translated: CASRWTIQETQYF.

This clone was counted once. J is TRBJ2-7 and V is TRBV15, with 7 bases matching TRBD1. V shed 5 bases, J shed 5 bases, and the junction held 12 bases outside the gene matches. Germline V gene sequence: CDR1 LNHNV, CDR2 YYDKDF (reference sequence). CDR3 length equals 15 residues. The CDR3 loop reads CATSGRRGGVNEQYF. CDR3 nucleotide sequence: TGTGCCACCAGCGGAAGGAGAGGGGGCGTCAACGAGCAGTACTTC.

This clone occurred once. The V and J genes are TRBV15 and TRBJ2-6, with 7 positions matching TRBD2. Per germline, CDR1 LNHNV and CDR2 YYDKDF (reference sequence). The V gene end was trimmed by 3 bases and the J gene end by 0 bases; junction bases not matched to a gene: 11. The CDR3 has 19 residues. The CDR3 spells CATSSLRSSGYSGANVLTF. Written as DNA, the CDR3 is TGTGCCACCAGCAGCCTAAGGTCTAGCGGCTACTCTGGGGCCAACGTCCTGACTTTC.

This clone was seen only once. In nucleotides, the CDR3 is TGTGCCAGCAGCTTCCCTAGTACAATCACTAGCACAGATACGCAGTATTTT. Its translation is CASSFPSTITSTDTQYF. This chain joins TRBV7-9 and TRBJ2-3; D gene unclear. CDR1 and CDR2 (germline): SEHNR, FQNEAQ (reference sequence). V lost 3 bases, J lost 0 bases, and 16 bases lay in between. There are 17 residues in the CDR3. Drawing the rest from reference TRBV7-9 and TRBJ2-3, the complete variable domain is DTGVSQNPRHKITKRGQNVTFRCDPISEHNRLYWYRQTLGQGPEFLTYFQNEAQLEKSRLLSDRFSAERPKGSFSTLEIQRTEQGDSAMYLCASSFPSTITSTDTQYFGPGTRLTVL.

V is TRBV6-6 and J is TRBJ1-2; 8 positions agree with TRBD1. Trimming at V came to 7 bases and at J to 3 bases, leaving 10 bases not matched to a gene. This CDR3 has 15 residues. CDR1 is MNHNY and CDR2 is SVGAGI in the germline V gene (reference sequence). The CDR3 sequence: CASTTSPDRDYGYTF. CDR3 in DNA: TGTGCCAGCACCACCTCCCCGGACAGGGACTATGGCTACACCTTC.